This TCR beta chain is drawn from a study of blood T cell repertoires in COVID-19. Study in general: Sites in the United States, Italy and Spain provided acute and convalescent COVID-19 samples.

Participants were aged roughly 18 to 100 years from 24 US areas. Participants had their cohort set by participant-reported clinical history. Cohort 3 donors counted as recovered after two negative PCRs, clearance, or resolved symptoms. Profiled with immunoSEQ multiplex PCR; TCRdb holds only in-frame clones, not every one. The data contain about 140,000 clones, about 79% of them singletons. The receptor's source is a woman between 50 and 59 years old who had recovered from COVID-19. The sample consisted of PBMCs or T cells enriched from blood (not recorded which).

The CDR3 here is CASSPPGTGELFF. The CDR3 nucleotides read TGTGCCAGCTCACCACCCGGGACCGGGGAGCTGTTTTTT. The rearrangement joins TRBV18 to TRBJ2-2; no clear D. From germline, CDR1 is KGHSH and CDR2 LQKENI. CDR3 length: 13 residues. V lost 0 bases and J 5 bases, leaving 4 bases between the germline ends.